Given below is one T cell receptor (beta chain) in context. It was with a sample-barcoded 5' primer and a J-beta primer mix that a second PCR of about 7 to 12 cycles was run. TCRdb ran MiXCR on the 5' RACE reads and lists one entry per CDR3 protein. The data contain 1.5 million to 2 million distinct CDR3 sequences, 40% to 55% of them singletons. This record comes from a study of blood T cells in healthy people across ages. Germline CDR1 MNHEY, CDR2 SVGAGI. The CDR3 contains 16 residues. The sample consisted of blood. This TCR derives from a woman aged 40-49 years in good health. The chain employs TRBV6-5 and TRBJ2-1, with TRBD1 as a possible D gene (5 bases). The tail of the sequence fits TRBJ2-7 better, so the J call may be wrong. In DNA, the CDR3 is TGTGCCAGCAGTTACTCGCAGGGAATATCATACAATGAGCAGTACTTC. Translation gives CASSYSQGISYNEQYF.